This entry lists 15 T cell receptor beta chains sequenced from one sample in a study of blood T cell repertoires in COVID-19 (dated by TCRdb to the early 2020s). The protocol used for the library was the immunoSEQ multiplex PCR assay. This is the immuneACCESS table as TCRdb keeps it, with only in-frame sequences that have V and J called. A part of the clones is gone; compared with another copy, unresolved V genes explain less than half, and the rest is unexplained. This sample lists tens of thousands of clones; 80% to 85% were detected once. Under 30% of the sample is held by the ten biggest clonotypes. Sample: peripheral blood. Receptors originate from a woman aged 80 or over with active or convalescent COVID-19.

J is TRBJ1-3 and V is TRBV7-9; TRBD1 might be the D (6 bases). Trimming took off 5 bases at V and 4 bases at J, with 12 bases between the two ends. CDR3 length: 14 amino acids. Germline lookup yields CDR1 SEHNR and CDR2 FQNEAQ (reference sequence). CDR3 protein: CASSPTGSGNTIYF. The CDR3 DNA reads as TGTGCCAGCAGCCCCACAGGGTCGGGAAACACCATATATTTT.

The chain couples TRBV7-3 to TRBJ2-3; 11 bases map to TRBD2. Germline trimming cut 3 bases from V and 1 base from J; bases unmatched to any gene: 0. Germline V lookup: CDR1 SGHTA, CDR2 FQGTGA. This CDR3 has 15 residues. The CDR3 DNA reads TGTGCCAGCAGCTTGACTAGCGGGGGCACAGATACGCAGTATTTT. It is translated as CASSLTSGGTDTQYF.

This chain links TRBV5-1 with TRBJ1-2, with 9 bases lining up with TRBD1. The germline V gene encodes CDR1 SGHRS and CDR2 YFSETQ. This CDR3 is 15 amino acids long. V lost 0 bases and J lost 5; bases outside the gene matches: 5. In nucleotides, the CDR3 is TGCGCCAGCAGCTTGGACGGGACAGGGTTGTATGGCTACACCTTC. This translates into CASSLDGTGLYGYTF.

V usage is TRBV3-1 (or the pseudogene TRBV3-2) and J usage is TRBJ2-6; TRBD1 aligns across 7 bases. CDR1 and CDR2 (germline): LGHDT, YNNKEL (reference sequence). The CDR3 length is 17 residues. V lost 4 bases, J lost 1 base, and 7 bases stayed unmatched. In DNA, the CDR3 is TGTGCCAGCAGCCTAACAGGGGATCCGTCTGGGGCCAACGTCCTGACTTTC. Translated, it gives CASSLTGDPSGANVLTF.

This clone is large. The V gene is TRBV11-2, the J gene TRBJ1-1; 7 positions match TRBD1. Germline assignment: CDR1 SGHAT and CDR2 FQNNGV. Unmatched junction bases numbered 7, after V lost 2 bases and J lost 4 bases. The CDR3 extends over 15 amino acids. CDR3 sequence: CASSLRTGVGTEAFF. The CDR3 bases are TGTGCCAGCAGCTTACGAACAGGGGTAGGCACTGAAGCTTTCTTT.

The V gene is TRBV28, the J gene TRBJ2-7, with 8 bases matching TRBD1. The V gene's germline CDR1 is MDHEN and CDR2 SYDVKM. This CDR3 region has 16 residues. V gave up 2 bases and J gave up 5 bases; unmatched junction bases: 11. The CDR3 region is CASSLGRTGLMDEQYF. Written as DNA, the CDR3 is TGTGCCAGCAGTTTAGGGCGGACAGGGCTAATGGACGAGCAGTACTTC.

This chain links TRBV6-2 or TRBV6-3 with TRBJ1-1; D uncertain. The CDR3 length is 12 residues. The V gene lost 5 bases and the J gene lost 2 bases, with 6 bases spanning the gap. CDR1 MNHEY and CDR2 SVGEGT come from the germline V gene. This chain's CDR3 is CASSTINTEAFF. DNA of the CDR3: TGTGCCAGCAGTACAATTAACACTGAAGCTTTCTTT.

The chain uses TRBV29-1 and TRBJ1-2, with D maybe TRBD1 (6 bases). CDR1 is SQVTM, CDR2 ANQGSEA, per germline. With 2 bases removed from V and 13 bases from J, the gap between germline ends came to 14 bases. CDR3 length: 11 residues. CDR3 in amino acids: CSVESGGQGTF. The CDR3 nucleotides are TGCAGCGTTGAATCGGGGGGCCAAGGCACCTTC.

The chain links TRBV6-6 to TRBJ2-3, with 11 bases fitting TRBD1. The junction had 11 bases not matched to a gene; V was cut back by 7 bases and J by 5 bases. This CDR3 has 16 amino acids. Germline CDR1 reads MNHNY; CDR2 reads SVGAGI (reference sequence). The CDR3 protein is CASKPWTGGAIDTQYF. Here the CDR3 DNA reads TGTGCCAGCAAGCCCTGGACAGGGGGCGCGATAGATACGCAGTATTTT.

CDR3 sequence: CASSLRGQYEQYF. CDR3 DNA: TGTGCCAGCAGCTTGCGAGGTCAATACGAGCAGTACTTC. The genes are TRBV5-4 and TRBJ2-7; no reliable D call. Germline V gene lookup returns CDR1 SGHNT and CDR2 YYREEE (reference sequence). This CDR3 has 13 residues. The V and J ends lost 1 base and 4 bases respectively, with 9 bases between them. Together with reference TRBV5-4 and TRBJ2-7, the CDR3 gives the full variable domain: ETGVTQSPTHLIKTRGQQVTLRCSSQSGHNTVSWYQQALGQGPQFIFQYYREEENGRGNFPPRFSGLQFPNYSSELNVNALELDDSALYLCASSLRGQYEQYFGPGTRLTVT.

This clone has just a few counts. The rearrangement links TRBV25-1 to TRBJ1-2; 9 nucleotides agree with TRBD1. Per the germline V gene, CDR1 is MGHDK and CDR2 is SYGVNS. The junction had 9 bases not matched to a gene; V was cut back by 3 bases and J by 4 bases. This CDR3 has 16 amino acids. Written as DNA, the CDR3 is TGTGCCAGCAGTGATATCGGACAGGGGCCCTTCTATGGCTACACCTTC. Amino acid sequence: CASSDIGQGPFYGYTF.

The chain recombines TRBV28 with TRBJ2-1; 8 nucleotides match TRBD1. CDR1 and CDR2 from the germline V gene are MDHEN and SYDVKM. This CDR3 region has 14 residues. V was clipped by 6 bases and J by 0 bases; unmatched bases: 1. The CDR3 sequence: CASRTGGSYNEQFF. CDR3 DNA: TGTGCCAGCAGAACAGGGGGCTCCTACAATGAGCAGTTCTTC.

J is TRBJ2-7 and V is TRBV6-5; weak D call: TRBD1 (6 bases). V was shortened by 5 bases and J by 3 bases, with 11 bases between the two germline ends. CDR3 length equals 13 residues. Germline V gene lookup returns CDR1 MNHEY and CDR2 SVGAGI. The CDR3 loop is CASSPGQVYEQYF. CDR3 bases: TGTGCCAGCAGTCCGGGACAAGTCTACGAGCAGTACTTC.

The chain joins TRBV6-5 to TRBJ2-7, with D unresolved. The CDR3 has 11 residues. CDR1 and CDR2 from the germline V gene are MNHEY and SVGAGI. The V end was cut by 8 bases, the J end by 1 base, with 6 bases between. CDR3 amino acids: CASGVSYEQYF. The CDR3 DNA reads TGTGCCAGCGGAGTATCCTACGAGCAGTACTTC.

This clone came up once. V is TRBV5-6 and J is TRBJ2-1, with TRBD2 identical over 16 bases. There are 16 residues in the CDR3. The V gene end was trimmed by 4 bases and the J gene end by 6 bases; junction bases not matched to a gene: 4. CDR1 is SGHDT, CDR2 YYEEEE, per germline. CDR3 sequence (DNA): TGTGCCAGCAGCCGGGGACTAGCGGGGGGGCCCAATGAGCAGTTCTTC. Translation: CASSRGLAGGPNEQFF.